This T cell receptor beta chain was recorded in a study of shared clonotypes between healthy human individuals. Only in-frame clones appear in the TCRdb table, and some are missing; sequencing was by immunoSEQ multiplex PCR. This table holds some 2,500,000 clones, 93% found once. The CDR3 consists of 16 residues. Germline V gene lookup returns CDR1 LNHNV and CDR2 YYDKDF (reference sequence). The V gene end was trimmed by 3 bases and the J gene end by 6 bases; junction bases not matched to a gene: 10. The receptor was isolated from a man between 18 and 29 years old in good health. Some clones in this sample may be carry-over from other donors' samples. Sequences were obtained from naive CD4+ T cells from PBMCs. The subset was: CD45RA+ positively selected. This chain uses TRBV15 with TRBJ2-1; 8 bases align to TRBD2. The CDR3 loop reads CATSSHPPGRGNEQFF. In nucleotides, the CDR3 is TGTGCCACCAGCAGTCACCCTCCCGGGAGGGGCAATGAGCAGTTCTTC.